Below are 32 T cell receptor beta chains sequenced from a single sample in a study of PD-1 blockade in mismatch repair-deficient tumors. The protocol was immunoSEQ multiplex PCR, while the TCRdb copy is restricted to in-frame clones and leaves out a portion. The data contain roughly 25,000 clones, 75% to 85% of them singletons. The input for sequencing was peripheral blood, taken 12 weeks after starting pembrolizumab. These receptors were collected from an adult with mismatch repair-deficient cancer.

CDR3: CASSQVGRSASTDTQYF. The CDR3 DNA follows: TGCGCCAGCAGCCAAGTTGGGAGGAGCGCTAGCACAGATACGCAGTATTTT. The chain recombines TRBV4-3 with TRBJ2-3; weak D call: TRBD2 (6 bases). There are 17 residues in the CDR3. V was clipped by 1 base and J by 0 bases, with 14 bases between them. Germline CDR1 is LGHNA and CDR2 is YSLEER.

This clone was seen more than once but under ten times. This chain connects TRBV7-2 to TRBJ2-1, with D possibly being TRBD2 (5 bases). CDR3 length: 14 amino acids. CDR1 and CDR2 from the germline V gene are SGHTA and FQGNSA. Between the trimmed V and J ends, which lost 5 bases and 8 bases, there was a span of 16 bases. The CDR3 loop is CASSADSEADEQFF. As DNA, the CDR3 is TGTGCCAGCAGCGCAGACTCGGAGGCGGATGAGCAGTTCTTC.

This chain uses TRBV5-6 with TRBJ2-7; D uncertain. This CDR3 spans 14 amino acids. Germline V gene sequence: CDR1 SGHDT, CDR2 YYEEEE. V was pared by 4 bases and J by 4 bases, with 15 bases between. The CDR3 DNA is TGTGCCAGCAGCCAAGGGCTCCAACTGTACGAGCAGTACTTC. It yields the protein CASSQGLQLYEQYF.

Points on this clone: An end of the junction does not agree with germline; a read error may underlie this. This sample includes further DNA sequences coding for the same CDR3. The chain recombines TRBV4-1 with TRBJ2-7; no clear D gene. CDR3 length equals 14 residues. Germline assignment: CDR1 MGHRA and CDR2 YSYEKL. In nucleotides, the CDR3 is TGTGCCAGCAGCCAAGGGCTCCAACTGTACGAGCAGTACTTC. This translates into CASSQGLQLYEQYF.

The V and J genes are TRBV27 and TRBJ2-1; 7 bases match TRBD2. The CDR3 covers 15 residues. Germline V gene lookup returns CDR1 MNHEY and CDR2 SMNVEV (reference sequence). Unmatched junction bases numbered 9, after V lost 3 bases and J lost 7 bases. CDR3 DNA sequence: TGTGCCAGCAGTTTCGGTTTGGGGGGAGGGAATGAGCAGTTCTTC. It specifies CASSFGLGGGNEQFF.

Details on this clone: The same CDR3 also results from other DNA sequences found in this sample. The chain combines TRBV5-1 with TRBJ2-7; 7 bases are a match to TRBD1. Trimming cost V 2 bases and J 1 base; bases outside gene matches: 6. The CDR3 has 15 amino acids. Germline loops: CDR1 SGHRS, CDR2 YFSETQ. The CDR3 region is CASSLGDRRSYEQYF. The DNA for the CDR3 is TGCGCCAGCAGCTTAGGGGACAGAAGGTCCTACGAGCAGTACTTC.

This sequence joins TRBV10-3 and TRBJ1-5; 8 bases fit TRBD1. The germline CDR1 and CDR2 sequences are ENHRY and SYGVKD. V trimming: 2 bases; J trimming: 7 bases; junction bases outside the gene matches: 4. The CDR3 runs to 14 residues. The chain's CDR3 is CAISETGQAQPQHF. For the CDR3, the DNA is TGTGCCATCAGTGAGACGGGACAGGCCCAGCCCCAGCATTTT.

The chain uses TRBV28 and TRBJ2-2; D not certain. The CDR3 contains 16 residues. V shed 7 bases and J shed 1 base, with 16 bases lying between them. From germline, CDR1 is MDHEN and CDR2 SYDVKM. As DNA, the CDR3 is TGTGCCAGCACCGATACCCCGTTGGGGAACACCGGGGAGCTGTTTTTT. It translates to CASTDTPLGNTGELFF.

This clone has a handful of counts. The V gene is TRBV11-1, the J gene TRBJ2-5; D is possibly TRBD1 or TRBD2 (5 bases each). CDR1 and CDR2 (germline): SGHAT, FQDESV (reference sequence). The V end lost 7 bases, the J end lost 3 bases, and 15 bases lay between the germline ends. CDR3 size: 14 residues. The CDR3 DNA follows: TGTGCCAGCACCCTCATGCTGGGGGAAGAGACCCAGTACTTC. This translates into CASTLMLGEETQYF.

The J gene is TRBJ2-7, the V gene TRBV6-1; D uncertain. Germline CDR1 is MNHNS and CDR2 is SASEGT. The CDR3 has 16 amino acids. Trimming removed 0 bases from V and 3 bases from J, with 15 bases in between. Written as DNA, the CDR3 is TGTGCCAGCAGTGAAGCGCGCGTGCGAACAAGCTACGAGCAGTACTTC. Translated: CASSEARVRTSYEQYF.

The CDR3: CASSYSRAGRTEAFF. CDR3 DNA sequence: TGTGCCAGCAGTTACTCGCGGGCAGGGCGGACTGAAGCTTTCTTT. The V and J genes are TRBV6-5 and TRBJ1-1; a possible D gene is TRBD1 (5 bases). Germline CDR1 and CDR2: MNHEY and SVGAGI. This CDR3 spans 15 amino acids. With 0 bases removed from V and 5 bases from J, the gap between germline ends came to 13 bases.

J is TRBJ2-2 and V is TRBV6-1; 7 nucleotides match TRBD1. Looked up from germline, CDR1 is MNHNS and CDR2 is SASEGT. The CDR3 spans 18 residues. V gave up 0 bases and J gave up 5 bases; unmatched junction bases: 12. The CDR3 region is CASSEAGPTGWGTGELFF. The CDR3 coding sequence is TGTGCCAGCAGTGAAGCGGGACCGACAGGGTGGGGGACCGGGGAGCTGTTTTTT.

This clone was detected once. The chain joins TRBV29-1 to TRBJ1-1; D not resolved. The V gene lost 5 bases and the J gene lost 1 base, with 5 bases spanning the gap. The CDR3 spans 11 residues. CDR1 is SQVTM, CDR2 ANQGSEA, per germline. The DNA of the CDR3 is TGCAGCGTTCTAACGAACACTGAAGCTTTCTTT. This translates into CSVLTNTEAFF.

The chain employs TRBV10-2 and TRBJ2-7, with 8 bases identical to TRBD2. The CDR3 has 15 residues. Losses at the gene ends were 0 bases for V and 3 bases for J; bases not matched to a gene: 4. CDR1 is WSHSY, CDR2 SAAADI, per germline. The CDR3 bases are TGCGCCAGCAGTGAGTCGAGAGCGGGAGACTACGAGCAGTACTTC. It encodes CASSESRAGDYEQYF.

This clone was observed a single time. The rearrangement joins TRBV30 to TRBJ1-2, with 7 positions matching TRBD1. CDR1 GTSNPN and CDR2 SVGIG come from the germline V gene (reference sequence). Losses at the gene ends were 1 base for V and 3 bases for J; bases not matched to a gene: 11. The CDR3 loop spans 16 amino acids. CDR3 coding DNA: TGTGCCTGGAGTGGACGACAGGGATCGAGGGACTATGGCTACACCTTC. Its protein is CAWSGRQGSRDYGYTF.

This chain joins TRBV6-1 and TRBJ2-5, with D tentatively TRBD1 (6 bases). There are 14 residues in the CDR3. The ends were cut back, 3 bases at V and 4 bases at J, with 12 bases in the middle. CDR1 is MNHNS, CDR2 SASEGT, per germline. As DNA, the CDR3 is TGTGCCAGCAGTGAGAGGGGGTTAGGAGAGACCCAGTACTTC. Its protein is CASSERGLGETQYF.

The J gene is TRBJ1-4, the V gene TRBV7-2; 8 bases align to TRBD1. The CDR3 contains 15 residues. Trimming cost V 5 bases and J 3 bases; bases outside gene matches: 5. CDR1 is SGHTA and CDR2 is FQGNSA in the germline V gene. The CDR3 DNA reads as TGTGCCAGCAGCGCGACAGGGGTGGCTAATGAAAAACTGTTTTTT. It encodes CASSATGVANEKLFF.

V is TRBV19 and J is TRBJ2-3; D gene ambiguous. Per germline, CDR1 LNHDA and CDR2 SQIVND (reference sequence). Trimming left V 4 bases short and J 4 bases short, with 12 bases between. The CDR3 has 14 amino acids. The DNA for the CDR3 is TGTGCCAGTAGTACAATCTTCTCAGCAGATACGCAGTATTTT. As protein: CASSTIFSADTQYF.

CDR3 DNA sequence: TGTGCCAGCAGCCCCCTGCCCGGGTACGAGCAGTACTTC. It codes for CASSPLPGYEQYF. This sequence joins TRBV6-6 and TRBJ2-7; D gene uncertain. CDR3 length equals 13 residues. The V gene lost 6 bases and the J gene lost 4 bases, with 13 bases spanning the gap. Germline loops: CDR1 MNHNY, CDR2 SVGAGI (reference sequence).

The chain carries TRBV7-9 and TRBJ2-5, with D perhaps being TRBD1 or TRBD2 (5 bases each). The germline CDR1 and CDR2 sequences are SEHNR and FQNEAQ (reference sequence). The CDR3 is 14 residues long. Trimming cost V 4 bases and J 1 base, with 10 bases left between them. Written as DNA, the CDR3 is TGTGCCAGCAGCTCCCGGGACCCCCAAGAGACCCAGTACTTC. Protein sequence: CASSSRDPQETQYF.

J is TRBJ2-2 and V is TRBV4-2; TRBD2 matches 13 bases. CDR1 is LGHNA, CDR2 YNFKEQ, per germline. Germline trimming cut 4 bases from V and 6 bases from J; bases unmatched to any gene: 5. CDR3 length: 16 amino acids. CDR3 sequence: CASSRGLAGEAGELFF. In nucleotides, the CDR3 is TGTGCCAGCAGCCGAGGACTAGCGGGAGAGGCCGGGGAGCTGTTTTTT.

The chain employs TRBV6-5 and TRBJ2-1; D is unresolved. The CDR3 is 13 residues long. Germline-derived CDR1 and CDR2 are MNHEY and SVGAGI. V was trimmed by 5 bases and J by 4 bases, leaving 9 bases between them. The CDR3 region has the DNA TGTGCCAGCAGTGCGGACGAATACAATGAGCAGTTCTTC. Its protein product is CASSADEYNEQFF.

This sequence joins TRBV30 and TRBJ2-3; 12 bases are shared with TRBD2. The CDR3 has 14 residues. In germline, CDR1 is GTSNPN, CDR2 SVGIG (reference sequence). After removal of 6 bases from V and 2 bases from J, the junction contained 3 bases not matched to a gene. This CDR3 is CACGLAGNTDTQYF. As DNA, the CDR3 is TGTGCCTGCGGACTAGCGGGAAACACAGATACGCAGTATTTT.

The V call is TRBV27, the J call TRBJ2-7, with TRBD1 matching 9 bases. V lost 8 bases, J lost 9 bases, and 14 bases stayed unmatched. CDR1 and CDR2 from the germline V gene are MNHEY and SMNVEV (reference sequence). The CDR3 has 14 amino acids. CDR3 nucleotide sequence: TGTGCCAGCGGAACCGGACAGGGGATAAGTCGGCAGTACTTC. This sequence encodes CASGTGQGISRQYF.

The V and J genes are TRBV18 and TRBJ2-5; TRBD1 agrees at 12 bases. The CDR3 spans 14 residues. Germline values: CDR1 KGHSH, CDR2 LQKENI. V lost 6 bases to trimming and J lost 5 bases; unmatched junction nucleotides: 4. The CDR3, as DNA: TGTGCCAGCTCCGGGACAGGGGGCGCCGAGACCCAGTACTTC. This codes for CASSGTGGAETQYF.

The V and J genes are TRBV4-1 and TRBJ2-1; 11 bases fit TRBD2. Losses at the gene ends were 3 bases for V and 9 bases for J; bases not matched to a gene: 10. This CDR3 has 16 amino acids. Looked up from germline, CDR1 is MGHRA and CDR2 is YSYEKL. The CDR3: CASSHLRALAGGEQFF. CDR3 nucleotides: TGCGCCAGCAGCCACCTTAGGGCCCTAGCGGGAGGTGAGCAGTTCTTC.

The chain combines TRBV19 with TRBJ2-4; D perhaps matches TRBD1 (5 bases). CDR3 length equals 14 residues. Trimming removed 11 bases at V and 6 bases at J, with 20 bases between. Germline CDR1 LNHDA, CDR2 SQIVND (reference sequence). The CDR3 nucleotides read TGTGCCTCCAAAGGGGCTCTCTTAGGAAACATTCAGTACTTC. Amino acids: CASKGALLGNIQYF.

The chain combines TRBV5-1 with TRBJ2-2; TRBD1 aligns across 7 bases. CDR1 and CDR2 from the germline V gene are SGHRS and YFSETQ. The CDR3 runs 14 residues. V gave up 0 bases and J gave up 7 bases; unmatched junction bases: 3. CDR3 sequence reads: CASSLDRGGGELFF. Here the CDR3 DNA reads TGCGCCAGCAGCTTGGACAGGGGCGGCGGGGAGCTGTTTTTT. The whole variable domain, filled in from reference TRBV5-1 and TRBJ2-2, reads KAGVTQTPRYLIKTRGQQVTLSCSPISGHRSVSWYQQTPGQGLQFLFEYFSETQRNKGNFPGRFSGRQFSNSRSEMNVSTLELGDSALYLCASSLDRGGGELFFGEGSRLTVL.

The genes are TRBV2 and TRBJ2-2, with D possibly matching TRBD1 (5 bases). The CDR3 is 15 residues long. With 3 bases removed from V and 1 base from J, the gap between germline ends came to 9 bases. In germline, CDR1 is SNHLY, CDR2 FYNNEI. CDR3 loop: CASSDPGRNTGELFF. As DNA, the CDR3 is TGTGCCAGCAGTGACCCAGGGCGGAACACCGGGGAGCTGTTTTTT. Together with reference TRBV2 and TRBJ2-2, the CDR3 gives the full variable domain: EPEVTQTPSHQVTQMGQEVILRCVPISNHLYFYWYRQILGQKVEFLVSFYNNEISEKSEIFDDQFSVERPDGSNFTLKIRSTKLEDSAMYFCASSDPGRNTGELFFGEGSRLTVL.

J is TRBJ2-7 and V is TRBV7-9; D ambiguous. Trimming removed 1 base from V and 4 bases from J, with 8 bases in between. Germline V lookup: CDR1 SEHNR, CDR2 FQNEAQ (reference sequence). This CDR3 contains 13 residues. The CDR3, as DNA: TGTGCCAGCAGCTTAGACAGCCGATACGAGCAGTACTTC. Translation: CASSLDSRYEQYF.

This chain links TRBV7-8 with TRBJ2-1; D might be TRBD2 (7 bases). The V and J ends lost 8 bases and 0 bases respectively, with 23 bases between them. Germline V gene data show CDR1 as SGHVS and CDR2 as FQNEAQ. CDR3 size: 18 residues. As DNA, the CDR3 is TGTGCCAGCTCCCAGGGGCTAGCGGACCGGAGCTCCTACAATGAGCAGTTCTTC. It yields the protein CASSQGLADRSSYNEQFF.

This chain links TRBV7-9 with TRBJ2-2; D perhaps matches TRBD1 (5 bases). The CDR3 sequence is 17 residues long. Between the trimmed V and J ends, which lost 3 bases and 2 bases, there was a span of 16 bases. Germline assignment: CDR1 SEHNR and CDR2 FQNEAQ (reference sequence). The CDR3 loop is CASSLSMKGRNTGELFF. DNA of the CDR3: TGTGCCAGCAGCTTGTCTATGAAGGGGCGCAACACCGGGGAGCTGTTTTTT.